This T cell receptor (beta chain) comes out of a study of human T cells and chemical hapten exposure. Study as a whole: Patients' scalps got diphenylcyclopropenone weekly throughout the approximately 25-week study.

The V gene end was trimmed by 3 bases and the J gene end by 0 bases; junction bases not matched to a gene: 5. This CDR3 contains 16 residues. Germline loops: CDR1 SEHNR, CDR2 FQNEAQ (reference sequence). The sample holds a few counts of this clonotype. What it binds is not known. Separate cDNA molecules received unique molecular identifiers, which the library attached to them. TCRdb reprocessed the reads with MiXCR, giving one entry per CDR3 protein. The sample has about 480 distinct CDR3 sequences, more than 35% seen once. Stated treatment: therapeutic diphenylcyclopropenone sensitization with weekly scalp DPC. Extraction yielded total RNA from whole blood (unfractionated). Study-wide results and caveats: DPC sensitization produced no change in TCRs with frequency above 1 in 1000.

The chain employs TRBV7-9 and TRBJ2-1, with 7 bases fitting TRBD1. The sample in question was whole blood, obtained before DPC sensitization or 2, 6, or about 24 weeks after (not recorded which). This receptor was taken from an adult with alopecia areata. Some clones in this sample may be carry-over from other donors' samples. This table probably holds off-target reads from a library built for another chain. The CDR3 DNA follows: TGTGCCAGCAGCTTTTCACAGGGGACCTCCTACAATGAGCAGTTCTTC. This translates into CASSFSQGTSYNEQFF.